The clone carrying this T cell receptor beta chain showed up many times. Its antigen remains unknown. The read gets to within 3 residues of the CDR3 end, and the germline J gene fills in the rest. This sample was taken from a study of T cell clonality in common variable immunodeficiency. Study outcomes and limitations: CVID patient heterogeneity limited repertoire-clinical complication correlations. Fewer deletions and N-nucleotide insertions were reportedly seen in common variable immunodeficiency TCR beta sequences. Shared TCRbeta clones were fewer between CVID subjects than controls.

V was pared by 0 bases and J by 3 bases, with 12 bases between. The CDR3 is 15 residues long. Per the germline V gene, CDR1 is SGHNT and CDR2 is YYREEE (reference sequence). This table comes from immunoSEQ multiplex PCR, and its TCRdb copy is limited to in-frame clones, with some not included. The repertoire consists of roughly 32,000 clones, none detected only once. Heparinized whole blood, 5 to 8 ml, came from each donor. V usage is TRBV5-4 and J usage is TRBJ1-1; D not certain. Sequenced: peripheral blood mononuclear cells. The clonotype was recovered from a person aged 18-69 years in good health. CDR3 protein: CASSLEVTSYTEAFF. The part of the CDR3 DNA that was read is TGTGCCAGCAGCTTGGAGGTTACCTCCTACACTGAA. Together with reference TRBV5-4 and TRBJ1-1, the CDR3 gives the full variable domain: ETGVTQSPTHLIKTRGQQVTLRCSSQSGHNTVSWYQQALGQGPQFIFQYYREEENGRGNFPPRFSGLQFPNYSSELNVNALELDDSALYLCASSLEVTSYTEAFFGQGTRLTVV.